A single sample gave rise to the 29 T cell receptor beta chains below, sequenced in a study of T cells in Graves' hyperthyroidism and ophthalmopathy. TCR beta CDR3 regions were amplified from RNA transcripts. Primed by the HTBI set, a first-round RT-PCR was run on the TCR CDR3. TCRdb called the multiplex PCR reads again in MiXCR, with one record for every CDR3 protein. The sample contains about 570,000 distinct CDR3 sequences, approximately 44% of which appear only once. Sequencing was carried out using peripheral blood or thyroid tissue (not recorded which). These receptors all stem from an adult woman with Graves' disease, either hyperthyroidism or ophthalmopathy (not recorded which).

This clonotype was counted ten times or more. The CDR3 coding sequence is TGCAGTGCTAGACCCGGCGGGAGGGTGGTCACTGAAGCTTTCTTT. Protein: CSARPGGRVVTEAFF. The J gene is TRBJ1-1, the V gene TRBV20-1; D is uncertain. There are 15 residues in the CDR3. The V end was cut by 2 bases, the J end by 4 bases, with 17 bases between. Germline loops: CDR1 DFQATT, CDR2 SNEGSKA (reference sequence).

V is TRBV27 and J is TRBJ2-5, with 7 bases matching TRBD1. The trim removed 5 bases at V and 1 base at J, leaving 7 bases unmatched. The CDR3 has 15 amino acids. Germline-derived CDR1 and CDR2 are MNHEY and SMNVEV (reference sequence). For the CDR3, the DNA is TGTGCCAGCAGTCGTACCGGGACAGCCCAAGAGACCCAGTACTTC. It is translated as CASSRTGTAQETQYF.

This clonotype was seen many times. The J gene is TRBJ2-3, the V gene TRBV29-1; D not certain. This CDR3 region has 13 residues. Trimming took 0 bases from V and 7 from J, leaving 11 bases between them. Per the germline V gene, CDR1 is SQVTM and CDR2 is ANQGSEA. Here the CDR3 DNA reads TGCAGCGTTGAAGATCGTGGCAGCTATACGCAGTATTTT. This sequence encodes CSVEDRGSYTQYF.

The chain uses TRBV20-1 and TRBJ1-5, with D hard to call. The V end lost 5 bases, the J end lost 7 bases, and 12 bases lay between the germline ends. The CDR3 is 12 amino acids. Germline V gene sequence: CDR1 DFQATT, CDR2 SNEGSKA (reference sequence). CDR3 sequence reads: CSASGSYQPQHF. The CDR3 DNA reads as TGCAGTGCTTCCGGGTCCTACCAGCCCCAGCATTTT.

This clonotype was recorded many times. This chain uses TRBV20-1 with TRBJ1-3; D perhaps matches TRBD1 (5 bases). The CDR3 totals 13 residues. The V gene's germline CDR1 is DFQATT and CDR2 SNEGSKA (reference sequence). V was shortened by 5 bases and J by 0 bases, with 8 bases between the two germline ends. The CDR3 bases are TGCAGTGCTGACAGTCCCTCTGGAAACACCATATATTTT. This translates into CSADSPSGNTIYF.

This chain joins TRBV10-3 and TRBJ1-1; D gene uncertain. Germline V gene lookup returns CDR1 ENHRY and CDR2 SYGVKD. The length of the CDR3 is 14 residues. V was clipped by 2 bases and J by 0 bases, with 7 bases between them. CDR3 amino acids: CAISEAGLNTEAFF. DNA for the CDR3: TGTGCCATCAGTGAGGCAGGATTGAACACTGAAGCTTTCTTT.

In the case of this clonotype: The CDR3 does not close with the conserved phenylalanine or tryptophan, likely indicating a read error. The DNA is omitted, as the CDR3 cannot be located on it reliably, and the CDR3 follows TCRdb's listing. V gene TRBV15 combines with J gene TRBJ1-1; the DNA was not used to check the table's D call, TRBD1. The CDR3 is 11 amino acids in total, end residues counted. The germline V gene encodes CDR1 LNHNV and CDR2 YYDKDF (reference sequence). Here the CDR3 reads CATSRTPGVLY.

The chain has TRBV7-9 and TRBJ1-2; no firm D call. This CDR3 comprises 15 residues. The germline V gene encodes CDR1 SEHNR and CDR2 FQNEAQ (reference sequence). Trimming removed 1 base from V and 5 bases from J, with 14 bases in between. The CDR3 sequence is CASSLVPVVLYGYTF. Written as DNA, the CDR3 is TGTGCCAGCAGCTTAGTACCCGTCGTTTTATATGGCTACACCTTC.

The chain couples TRBV19 to TRBJ2-2; 9 nucleotides align to TRBD2. Germline V gives CDR1 LNHDA, CDR2 SQIVND (reference sequence). Trimming removed 9 bases from V and 4 bases from J; junction bases left unmatched: 6. The CDR3 sequence is 14 residues long. In DNA form, the CDR3 reads TGTGCCAGCCGGACTAGCGCGATCACCGGGGAGCTGTTTTTT. Translating gives CASRTSAITGELFF.

This clonotype was counted between two and nine times. The genes are TRBV28 and TRBJ2-2, with 7 bases lining up with TRBD2. Germline values: CDR1 MDHEN, CDR2 SYDVKM. The junction had 3 bases not matched to a gene; V was cut back by 2 bases and J by 3 bases. This CDR3 has 15 residues. The DNA of the CDR3 is TGTGCCAGCAGTTTAGCGGGAGTCGACACCGGGGAGCTGTTTTTT. Its translation: CASSLAGVDTGELFF.

Turning to this clonotype: Since a much larger clone is just one base distant, this may be a read error. This chain connects TRBV29-1 to TRBJ1-2, with D possibly matching TRBD1 (6 bases). Germline V gene sequence: CDR1 SQVTM, CDR2 ANQGSEA. The CDR3 covers 12 residues. CDR3 bases: TGCAGCGTTGAAGAGGGGGGCTATGGCCACACCTTC. Translating gives CSVEEGGYGHTF.

This clonotype was counted many times. The V gene is TRBV9, the J gene TRBJ1-2; D not resolved. There are 14 residues in the CDR3. The V and J ends lost 3 bases and 2 bases respectively, with 11 bases between them. The germline gives CDR1 SGDLS, CDR2 YYNGEE. In nucleotides, the CDR3 is TGTGCCAGCAGCGGAAAGGGATCCAACTATGGCTACACCTTC. Translating gives CASSGKGSNYGYTF.

In this sample, this clonotype turned up many times. The CDR3 DNA reads as TGTGCCAGTAGTGAAAATAGCAATCAGCCCCAGCATTTT. Encoded protein: CASSENSNQPQHF. The chain uses TRBV19 and TRBJ1-5; D ambiguous. Between the trimmed V and J ends, which lost 5 bases and 0 bases, there was a span of 5 bases. The CDR3 covers 13 residues. Germline CDR1 reads LNHDA; CDR2 reads SQIVND (reference sequence).

The genes are TRBV27 and TRBJ2-5, with TRBD1 matching 7 bases. CDR1 MNHEY and CDR2 SMNVEV come from the germline V gene (reference sequence). CDR3 length: 19 amino acids. Unmatched junction bases numbered 23, after V lost 5 bases and J lost 5 bases. This chain's CDR3 is CASSLRTTFTGAGKETQYF. For the CDR3, the DNA is TGTGCCAGCAGTCTACGAACCACTTTCACAGGGGCTGGGAAGGAGACCCAGTACTTC.

The sample holds many counts of this clonotype. This chain connects TRBV6-5 to TRBJ2-5, with D possibly TRBD2 on 6 matching bases. This CDR3 is 14 amino acids long. Looked up from germline, CDR1 is MNHEY and CDR2 is SVGAGI. V was trimmed by 4 bases and J by 3 bases, leaving 12 bases between them. The CDR3 DNA reads as TGTGCCAGCAGTTTACGGGAGTGGGAAGAGACCCAGTACTTC. Translation gives CASSLREWEETQYF.

This clonotype has a count of ten or more. The chain links TRBV20-1 to TRBJ2-5; D is uncertain. Deletions cut 1 base from V and 5 bases from J, with 14 bases between. CDR1 and CDR2 (germline): DFQATT, SNEGSKA (reference sequence). The CDR3 covers 14 residues. The CDR3 reads CSARGAGNGETQYF. Written as DNA, the CDR3 is TGCAGTGCTAGAGGGGCTGGTAATGGGGAGACCCAGTACTTC.

About this clonotype: One end of the junction does not line up with germline, which may come from a read error. V is TRBV7-6 and J is TRBJ1-3; TRBD1 agrees at 9 bases. The CDR3 runs to 15 residues. Germline V gene lookup returns CDR1 SGHVS and CDR2 FNYEAQ. The CDR3 reads CASSRDRESGNTIYF. CDR3 nucleotides: TGTGCTAGCAGCCGGGACAGGGAATCCGGAAACACCATATATTTT.

The rearrangement links TRBV14 to TRBJ1-4; possibly TRBD1 for D (5 bases). CDR1 and CDR2 from the germline V gene are SGHDN and FVKESK. With 0 bases removed from V and 8 bases from J, the gap between germline ends came to 13 bases. The CDR3 runs 15 residues. CDR3 in amino acids: CASSQDGGGGEKLFF. CDR3 nucleotide sequence: TGTGCCAGCAGCCAAGATGGCGGGGGAGGCGAAAAACTGTTTTTT.

The V gene is TRBV27, the J gene TRBJ1-4; no reliable D call. The CDR3 contains 14 residues. V lost 7 bases and J lost 0, with 9 bases in between. Germline values: CDR1 MNHEY, CDR2 SMNVEV (reference sequence). The CDR3, as DNA: TGTGCCAGCAAAGTTTTTGCAACTAATGAAAAACTGTTTTTT. This sequence encodes CASKVFATNEKLFF.

The chain has TRBV12-3 or TRBV12-4 and TRBJ1-1, with D hard to call. This CDR3 is built from 13 residues. Trimming cost V 7 bases and J 4 bases, with 13 bases left between them. The CDR3 reads CASTGERSTEAFF. CDR3 sequence (DNA): TGTGCCAGCACCGGGGAAAGGAGCACTGAAGCTTTCTTT.

This clonotype was seen repeatedly, ten times or more. The chain combines TRBV10-3 with TRBJ1-2, with 8 positions matching TRBD1. This CDR3 comprises 13 residues. The germline gives CDR1 ENHRY, CDR2 SYGVKD. The V segment lost 7 bases and the J segment 5 bases; nucleotides outside the gene matches: 6. The CDR3 protein is CAINGQGLYGYTF. The CDR3 nucleotides are TGTGCCATCAATGGACAGGGACTATATGGCTACACCTTC.

V usage is TRBV10-3 and J usage is TRBJ2-6, with 9 bases aligning to TRBD1. Trimming cost V 0 bases and J 11 bases; bases outside gene matches: 8. This CDR3 region has 16 residues. CDR1 ENHRY and CDR2 SYGVKD come from the germline V gene. In DNA form, the CDR3 reads TGTGCCATCAGTGAGTCCTGGGGGACAGGGTCCTACGTCCTGACTTTC. Translating gives CAISESWGTGSYVLTF.

Many counts were recorded for this clonotype. The genes are TRBV7-9 and TRBJ1-3, with D unresolved. CDR3 length: 16 residues. Per the germline V gene, CDR1 is SEHNR and CDR2 is FQNEAQ (reference sequence). The germline V and J ends were trimmed by 6 bases and 0 bases, with 15 bases remaining between them. The CDR3 sequence is CASRGGFGDSGNTIYF. The CDR3 bases are TGTGCCAGCAGGGGAGGGTTCGGCGACTCTGGAAACACCATATATTTT.

This chain connects TRBV12-3 or TRBV12-4 to TRBJ1-2; 7 bases align to TRBD1. This CDR3 region has 14 residues. V lost 6 bases and J lost 8; bases outside the gene matches: 12. DNA for the CDR3: TGTGCCAGCAGCCACATACAGGGGATGGGCGGCTACACCTTC. Translated, it gives CASSHIQGMGGYTF.

This clonotype showed up many times. V and J are TRBV5-1 and TRBJ2-7; D remains unclear. The CDR3 spans 15 residues. Germline V CDR1 and CDR2: SGHRS, YFSETQ. The ends were cut back, 0 bases at V and 1 base at J, with 11 bases in the middle. DNA of the CDR3: TGCGCCAGCAGCTTGGGGTGGGGAACTTCCTACGAGCAGTACTTC. It codes for CASSLGWGTSYEQYF.

This clonotype has at least ten counts. The chain carries TRBV12-3 or TRBV12-4 and TRBJ1-3; weak D call: TRBD1 (5 bases). V lost 7 bases and J 8 bases, leaving 12 bases between the germline ends. The CDR3 contains 12 residues. The CDR3 reads CASNIQGHTIYF. For the CDR3, the DNA is TGTGCCAGCAATATTCAGGGACACACCATATATTTT.

Only one count was recorded for this clonotype. J is TRBJ1-2 and V is TRBV19; 11 positions match TRBD1. Germline V gives CDR1 LNHDA, CDR2 SQIVND (reference sequence). The CDR3 spans 17 residues. Trimming removed 5 bases from V and 1 base from J; junction bases left unmatched: 9. CDR3 DNA sequence: TGTGCCAGTAGTCCTTGGACAGGGGGCCACCGTAACTATGGCTACACCTTC. Translation gives CASSPWTGGHRNYGYTF.

This clonotype was seen at least ten times. The gene calls are TRBV11-2 and TRBJ1-6, with D hard to call. The length of the CDR3 is 16 residues. Trimming shortened V by 3 bases and J by 7 bases, and 16 bases separated the two germline ends. The germline V gene encodes CDR1 SGHAT and CDR2 FQNNGV. Written as DNA, the CDR3 is TGTGCCAGCAGCTTTTACACCGGGGATGGGAATTCACCCCTCCACTTT. Encoded protein: CASSFYTGDGNSPLHF.

Details on this clonotype: The limits of the CDR3 on the DNA are not certain, so only TCRdb's listed CDR3 is given. J is TRBJ2-7 and V is TRBV7-9; whether TRBD2, the table's D call, matches the DNA was not checked. The CDR3 has 20 residues if both end residues are counted. Germline values: CDR1 SEHNR, CDR2 FQNEAQ (reference sequence). This CDR3 is CASSPGANEKLFFGSGTQYF.